This TCR beta chain comes out of a study of cytomegalovirus exposure and HLA in healthy donors. Whole-study findings and limits: Among TCR beta chains, those listed as cytomegalovirus-associated numbered 164.

To note about this clone: Its antigen is unknown.

60 Vbeta and 13 Jbeta primers were used in PCR. Assay used: immunoSEQ multiplex PCR; TCRdb lists only in-frame clones, some missing. The sample records around 150,000 clones, around 75% being singletons. Although they were nominally healthy when sampled, donors likely had unrecorded immune exposures. CDR3 length: 15 residues. Germline CDR1 is SGDLS and CDR2 is YYNGEE. V lost 3 bases to trimming and J lost 4 bases, with 14 bases between them. This TCR was recovered from a woman aged 45 to 65 in good health and CMV-seropositive. The chain is built from TRBV9 and TRBJ1-3, with D perhaps matching TRBD1 (6 bases). The sample consisted of PBMCs. The CDR3 DNA reads as TGTGCCAGCAGCGACTCACAGGGATCCGGAAACACCATATATTTT. Protein: CASSDSQGSGNTIYF.